Described below is a single T cell receptor (beta chain) sequence and its context. Its antigen remains undetermined. Per-base quality was not reported, and no clone a single base away is much larger than it. The sample belongs to a study of blood T cell repertoires in COVID-19 (dated by TCRdb to the early 2020s). Context from the whole study: Samples covering the acute and convalescent phases of COVID-19 were provided by collaborators in the United States, Italy and Spain. The material from the prospective study consisted of cDNA or gDNA derived from T cells, B-cell-depleted T cells, or PBMCs. Deeply sampled blood TCRbeta repertoires from subjects exposed to, actively infected with, or recovered from COVID-19 were included in the dataset. The repertoires were made available in a free public database intended to serve as a resource for research on the immune response to SARS-CoV-2. Samples were obtained from the ongoing ImmuneRACE study (first 160 participants) and from roughly 1,300 subjects provided by 6 global collaborators. A de-identified subject ID, COVID-19 status, age in years and sex were almost always included in the sample metadata. Where available, HLA class I and class II types were taken from metadata supplied by the sample provider and were not determined by assay-based typing.

One collaborating source in Seattle enrolled patients during active infection and followed them longitudinally through the course of disease. Collaborating institutions collected whole blood in K2EDTA tubes following their own protocols. For TCRbeta analysis, collaborators shipped samples in one of three forms: frozen whole blood, isolated PBMCs, or DNA extracted from either of those sample types. TCRbeta CDR3 regions were amplified from genomic DNA using the immunoSEQ Assay, a bias-controlled multiplex PCR. In the paper's pipeline: The number of nucleated cells in each sample was estimated by amplification of reference gene primers within the assay. To quantify the absolute abundance of each unique TCRbeta CDR3 rearrangement, sequence reads were collapsed and filtered. For each sample, productive Simpson clonality was calculated by taking the square root of Simpson's diversity index across productive rearrangements. In TCRdb, the immuneACCESS table is reduced to in-frame sequences with V and J assigned. These tables do not hold every clone; where another copy was compared, an unresolved V gene accounts for under half, and the others remain unexplained. V and J calls and clone size follow that table, whereas D and trimming were derived from the DNA. The sample records some 190,000 clones, around 85% of which are singletons. The ten top clones hold 6.9% of the sample.

Trimming leaves V shorter by 5 bases and J shorter by 4 bases, with the junction holding 5 bases beyond the gene matches. The CDR3 measures 15 amino acids from cysteine to phenylalanine. Only CDR3 DNA remains: 45 bases, in frame from the first base. The germline V gene yields KGHSH for CDR1 and LQKENI for CDR2. Study-wide findings and limitations: The amount of clinical and demographic metadata varied by source and participant and was provided uncurated.

Sequenced material: peripheral blood. This clonotype originated in a man older than 75 with COVID-19, enrolled during active disease. The chain is encoded by TRBV18 joined to TRBJ1-4; a stretch of 9 junction bases matches TRBD1. The CDR3 protein is CASSGTGLGNEKLFF. The nucleotide sequence reads as follows: TGTGCCAGCTCAGGGACAGGGCTCGGTAATGAAAAACTGTTTTTT. The entire variable domain, with the stretches around the CDR3 drawn from the reference TRBV18 and TRBJ1-4 proteins, is NAGVMQNPRHLVRRRGQEARLRCSPMKGHSHVYWYRQLPEEGLKFMVYLQKENIIDESGMPKERFSAEFPKEGPSILRIQQVVRGDSAAYFCASSGTGLGNEKLFFGSGTQLSVL.